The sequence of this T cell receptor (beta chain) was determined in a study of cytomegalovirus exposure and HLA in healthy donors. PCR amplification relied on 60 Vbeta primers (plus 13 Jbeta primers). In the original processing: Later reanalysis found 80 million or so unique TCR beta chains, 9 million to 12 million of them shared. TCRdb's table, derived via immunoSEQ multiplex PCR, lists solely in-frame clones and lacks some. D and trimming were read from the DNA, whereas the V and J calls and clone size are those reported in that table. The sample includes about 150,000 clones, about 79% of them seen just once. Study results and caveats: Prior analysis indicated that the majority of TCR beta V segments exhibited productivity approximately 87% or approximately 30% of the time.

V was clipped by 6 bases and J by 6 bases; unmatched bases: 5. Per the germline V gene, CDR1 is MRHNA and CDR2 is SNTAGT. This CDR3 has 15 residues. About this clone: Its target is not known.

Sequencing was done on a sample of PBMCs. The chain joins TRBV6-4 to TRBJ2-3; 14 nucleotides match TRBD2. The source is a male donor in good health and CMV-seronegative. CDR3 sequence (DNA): TGTGCCAGCAGCCGACTAGCGGGGGGGCAGGATACGCAGTATTTT. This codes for CASSRLAGGQDTQYF.